This record covers a single TCR beta chain. These data come from a study of blood T cell repertoires in COVID-19. The CDR3 contains 15 residues. The trim removed 7 bases at V and 4 bases at J, leaving 9 bases unmatched. Germline V gene lookup returns CDR1 MNHNY and CDR2 SVGAGI (reference sequence). Method: immunoSEQ multiplex PCR; TCRdb's copy keeps in-frame clones and lacks some. The table shows 430,000 or so clones, with approximately 90% occurring only once. Input material: PBMCs or T cells enriched from blood (not recorded which). This receptor was obtained from a woman aged 40 to 50 who had recovered from COVID-19. V is TRBV6-6 and J is TRBJ1-5; TRBD1 matches 8 bases. In DNA form, the CDR3 reads TGTGCCAGCACTCCTAGGACAGGGCGAAATCAGCCCCAGCATTTT. Protein sequence: CASTPRTGRNQPQHF.